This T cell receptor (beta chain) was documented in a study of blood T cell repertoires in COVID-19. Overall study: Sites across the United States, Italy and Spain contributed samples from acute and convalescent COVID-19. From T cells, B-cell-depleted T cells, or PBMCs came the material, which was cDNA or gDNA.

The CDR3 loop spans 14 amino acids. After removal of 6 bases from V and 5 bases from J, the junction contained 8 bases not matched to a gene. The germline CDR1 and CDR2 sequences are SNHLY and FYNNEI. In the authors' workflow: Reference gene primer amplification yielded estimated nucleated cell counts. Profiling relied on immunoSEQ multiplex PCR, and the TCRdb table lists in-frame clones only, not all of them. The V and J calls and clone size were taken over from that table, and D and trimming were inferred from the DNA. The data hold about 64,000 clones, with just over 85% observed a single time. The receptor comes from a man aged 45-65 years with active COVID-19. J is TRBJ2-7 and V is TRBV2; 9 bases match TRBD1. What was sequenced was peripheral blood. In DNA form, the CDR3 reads TGTGCCAGCAGGGACACAGGGGGCAGCGACGAGCAGTACTTC. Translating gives CASRDTGGSDEQYF.